These 2 T cell receptor beta chains were all obtained from the same sample, sequenced in a study of T cells after posttransplantation cyclophosphamide. Libraries were prepared by immunoSEQ multiplex PCR; TCRdb keeps only in-frame clonotypes and omits some of them. The sample records 15,000 to 20,000 clones, around four fifths being singletons. Sequenced sample: memory CD4+ T cells sorted from blood. Receptor source: a man between 25 and 39 years old in good health and a related stem cell transplant donor.

The chain uses TRBV28 and TRBJ1-2, with TRBD1 matching over 12 bases. Unmatched junction bases numbered 4, after V lost 3 bases and J lost 2 bases. There are 16 residues in the CDR3. Germline CDR1 MDHEN, CDR2 SYDVKM. CDR3 sequence: CASSFPGTGGNYGYTF. The CDR3 nucleotides are TGTGCCAGCAGTTTCCCCGGGACAGGGGGCAACTATGGCTACACCTTC.

V and J are TRBV7-3 and TRBJ2-1, with TRBD2 as a possible D gene (7 bases). This CDR3 contains 15 residues. Trimming took 3 bases from V and 0 from J, leaving 9 bases between them. Looked up from germline, CDR1 is SGHTA and CDR2 is FQGTGA. CDR3 amino acids: CASSFGGASYNEQFF. The CDR3, as DNA: TGTGCCAGCAGCTTTGGGGGGGCCTCCTACAATGAGCAGTTCTTC. Complete variable domain (other parts from reference TRBV7-3 and TRBJ2-1): GAGVSQTPSNKVTEKGKYVELRCDPISGHTALYWYRQSLGQGPEFLIYFQGTGAADDSGLPNDRFFAVRPEGSVSTLKIQRTERGDSAVYLCASSFGGASYNEQFFGPGTRLTVL.